The 10 T cell receptor beta chains given below trace back to one sample, sequenced in a study of blood T cell repertoires in COVID-19. TCRdb's copy holds only in-frame clones and misses some; the assay was immunoSEQ multiplex PCR. The sample carries 400,000 to 450,000 clones, more than 80% recorded once. Material: peripheral blood. These receptor sequences come from a woman aged 25-40 years with active or convalescent COVID-19.

The chain employs TRBV27 and TRBJ1-2; D is possibly TRBD1 (6 bases). This CDR3 contains 14 residues. The germline V and J ends were trimmed by 8 bases and 4 bases, with 17 bases remaining between them. Germline CDR1 MNHEY, CDR2 SMNVEV (reference sequence). The CDR3 DNA is TGTGCCAGCGGGGGCGGGGGCCCTGGCTATGGCTACACCTTC. This gives the protein CASGGGGPGYGYTF.

This chain connects TRBV3-1 (or the pseudogene TRBV3-2) to TRBJ1-1; 8 bases agree with TRBD1. V was pared by 2 bases and J by 4 bases, with 3 bases of the junction left unmatched. The CDR3 length is 14 residues. Per germline, CDR1 LGHDT and CDR2 YNNKEL (reference sequence). The CDR3 DNA reads TGTGCCAGCAGCCAACAGGGGGCGGTCACTGAAGCTTTCTTT. As protein: CASSQQGAVTEAFF.

This rearrangement joins TRBV4-1 to TRBJ2-2, with D uncertain. This CDR3 is built from 13 residues. Germline assignment: CDR1 MGHRA and CDR2 YSYEKL. V lost 4 bases to trimming and J lost 3 bases, with 6 bases between them. CDR3 residues: CASSRGDTGELFF. CDR3 bases: TGCGCCAGCAGCCGCGGTGACACCGGGGAGCTGTTTTTT.

The chain uses TRBV19 and TRBJ2-7; 8 bases are shared with TRBD2. Trimming at V came to 6 bases and at J to 7 bases, leaving 8 bases not matched to a gene. The CDR3 spans 13 residues. Germline CDR1 reads LNHDA; CDR2 reads SQIVND (reference sequence). The CDR3 DNA follows: TGTGCCAGTAGAAGGAACTTAGCGGGAGAGCAGTACTTC. It codes for CASRRNLAGEQYF.

The chain couples TRBV10-2 to TRBJ1-4; no clear D. Trimming shortened V by 4 bases and J by 5 bases, and 11 bases separated the two germline ends. Germline CDR1 WSHSY, CDR2 SAAADI. The CDR3 loop spans 14 amino acids. CDR3 nucleotides: TGCGCCAGCAGTGTTCCGGGGAGGAATGAAAAACTGTTTTTT. This encodes CASSVPGRNEKLFF.

The chain links TRBV15 to TRBJ1-1; D remains ambiguous. Deletions cut 8 bases from V and 1 base from J, with 11 bases between. Germline V gene data show CDR1 as LNHNV and CDR2 as YYDKDF (reference sequence). The CDR3 has 13 residues. CDR3 bases: TGTGCCACCCTCCTCGGTACGAACACTGAAGCTTTCTTT. It is translated as CATLLGTNTEAFF.

A remark on this clone: One junction end disagrees with the germline gene, perhaps due to a read error. This chain connects TRBV29-1 to TRBJ1-2; 8 nucleotides align to TRBD1. The germline CDR1 and CDR2 sequences are SQVTM and ANQGSEA. This CDR3 has 11 residues. CDR3: CSVNPGGQGQF. The CDR3 nucleotides read TGCAGCGTGAACCCCGGAGGACAGGGTCAGTTC.

The J gene is TRBJ2-2, the V gene TRBV7-8, with 8 bases matching TRBD2. This CDR3 is 17 amino acids long. Germline assignment: CDR1 SGHVS and CDR2 FQNEAQ. J gave up 2 bases and V 6 bases, and 11 bases lay outside the gene matches. Here the CDR3 DNA reads TGTGCCAGCAGAGTAGGGCGGGGACTAGGTAACACCGGGGAGCTGTTTTTT. It encodes CASRVGRGLGNTGELFF.

This rearrangement joins TRBV9 to TRBJ1-3; 8 positions match TRBD1. Per the germline V gene, CDR1 is SGDLS and CDR2 is YYNGEE. This CDR3 spans 16 amino acids. The trim removed 3 bases at V and 1 base at J, leaving 6 bases unmatched. The CDR3 sequence: CASSGTGGFSGNTIYF. CDR3 sequence (DNA): TGTGCCAGCAGCGGTACAGGGGGTTTTTCTGGAAACACCATATATTTT.

Concerning this clone: Other DNA sequences of this sample code for an identical CDR3. This chain links TRBV3-1 (or the pseudogene TRBV3-2) with TRBJ1-1, with D unclear. The germline CDR1 and CDR2 sequences are LGHDT and YNNKEL (reference sequence). V lost 1 base and J lost 3, with 6 bases in between. The CDR3 spans 13 residues. The CDR3 sequence is CASSQAGYTEAFF. The CDR3 bases are TGTGCCAGCAGCCAAGCGGGGTACACTGAAGCTTTCTTT.